These 25 T cell receptor beta chains were sequenced from one sample in a study of blood T cells in healthy people across ages. Sample-barcoded 5' priming and a J-beta primer mix drove a second PCR of roughly 7 to 11 cycles. TCRdb ran MiXCR on the 5' RACE reads and lists one entry per CDR3 protein. The sample carries under 2 million distinct CDR3 sequences, 34% recorded once. Material: blood. The receptor source for this set is a woman aged 25 to 39 in good health.

Comments on this clonotype: The junction departs from germline at one end; a sequencing error may be responsible. The V and J genes are TRBV14 and TRBJ2-7, with D perhaps TRBD1 (6 bases). From germline, CDR1 is SGHDN and CDR2 FVKESK. The length of the CDR3 is 14 residues. The CDR3, as DNA: TGTGCCAGCAGCCCACGGACAGTCTCCTACAAGCAGTACTTC. This encodes CASSPRTVSYKQYF.

This chain links TRBV13 with TRBJ2-7; 9 nucleotides match TRBD1. The CDR3 spans 16 residues. Germline loops: CDR1 PRHDT, CDR2 FYEKMQ (reference sequence). V shed 5 bases and J 3 bases; nucleotides not matched to a gene: 11. CDR3 sequence: CASSLNPGQGFYEQYF. The CDR3 DNA reads TGTGCCAGCAGCCTTAATCCGGGACAGGGATTCTACGAGCAGTACTTC.

This clonotype came up a few times. V gene TRBV5-1 combines with J gene TRBJ2-7; TRBD1 might be the D (6 bases). CDR3 length: 15 amino acids. Trimming took off 2 bases at V and 3 bases at J, with 15 bases between the two ends. Germline lookup yields CDR1 SGHRS and CDR2 YFSETQ. CDR3 in DNA: TGCGCCAGCAGCTTAGCCACACAGGGTTACTACGAGCAGTACTTC. Its translation: CASSLATQGYYEQYF.

The chain combines TRBV20-1 with TRBJ2-3; 9 nucleotides line up with TRBD1. The CDR3 extends over 13 amino acids. In germline, CDR1 is DFQATT, CDR2 SNEGSKA (reference sequence). The junction had 6 bases not matched to a gene; V was cut back by 6 bases and J by 5 bases. CDR3 DNA sequence: TGCAGTGCCTACAGGACAGGGGTAGATACGCAGTATTTT. It specifies CSAYRTGVDTQYF.

The rearrangement links TRBV2 to TRBJ2-4, with D perhaps matching TRBD2 (6 bases). Germline V gene data show CDR1 as SNHLY and CDR2 as FYNNEI. V shed 0 bases and J shed 4 bases, with 16 bases lying between them. The CDR3 is made up of 17 amino acids. The CDR3: CASSEAQSGLKKNIQYF. The DNA for the CDR3 is TGTGCCAGCAGTGAAGCCCAGTCGGGACTGAAAAAAAACATTCAGTACTTC.

The chain carries TRBV7-9 and TRBJ2-5; D call uncertain. The length of the CDR3 is 14 residues. Germline V gene lookup returns CDR1 SEHNR and CDR2 FQNEAQ (reference sequence). Trimming pared 4 bases from V and 5 bases from J, leaving 14 bases between. The CDR3 bases are TGTGCCAGCAGCTCCCTCCTTCCTCGGGAGACCCAGTACTTC. Translating gives CASSSLLPRETQYF.

By share of the sample, this clonotype is medium-sized. The rearrangement uses TRBV20-1 and TRBJ1-2, with 9 positions matching TRBD1. The CDR3 runs 14 residues. Germline CDR1 is DFQATT and CDR2 is SNEGSKA (reference sequence). With V trimmed by 6 bases and J by 6 bases, 11 bases remained unmatched. DNA of the CDR3: TGCAGTGCCCCTCGACAGGGGGGTACTAATGGCTACACCTTC. This sequence encodes CSAPRQGGTNGYTF.

Note on this clonotype: A much more abundant neighbour one base away suggests this may be a read error. V usage is TRBV27 and J usage is TRBJ2-7, with 9 nucleotides matching TRBD1. Germline CDR1 and CDR2: MNHEY and SMNVEV (reference sequence). This CDR3 comprises 17 residues. The CDR3 spells CTSSFRPRDRAPYEQYF. The CDR3 DNA reads as TGTACCAGCAGTTTCAGGCCGCGGGACAGGGCGCCCTACGAGCAGTACTTC.

This clonotype has at least ten counts. The chain couples TRBV29-1 to TRBJ2-7, with 8 bases fitting TRBD1. Trimming removed 5 bases from V and 2 bases from J; junction bases left unmatched: 11. CDR1 and CDR2 (germline): SQVTM, ANQGSEA. The CDR3 is 15 amino acids. The CDR3 nucleotides are TGCAGCGTTTCACCGAGGACAGGGCCAACCTACGAGCAGTACTTC. This sequence encodes CSVSPRTGPTYEQYF.

About this clonotype: The junction differs from germline at one of its ends, possibly a read error. CDR3: CAGSSGTSGSTDTQYF. In nucleotides, the CDR3 is TGCGCCGGCAGCTCTGGGACTAGCGGTAGCACAGATACGCAGTATTTT. The V gene is TRBV5-1, the J gene TRBJ2-3; 11 bases are shared with TRBD2. The germline V gene encodes CDR1 SGHRS and CDR2 YFSETQ. CDR3 length: 16 residues.

The sample holds a few counts of this clonotype. The chain is built from TRBV5-1 and TRBJ2-1, with 13 nucleotides matching TRBD2. CDR1 is SGHRS and CDR2 is YFSETQ in the germline V gene. With V trimmed by 3 bases and J by 8 bases, 8 bases remained unmatched. CDR3 length: 16 residues. The CDR3 sequence is CASSWGTSGIFDEQFF. The CDR3 DNA sequence: TGCGCCAGCAGCTGGGGGACTAGCGGGATTTTTGATGAGCAGTTCTTC. Looking up the rest from reference TRBV5-1 and TRBJ2-1 gives the full variable domain: KAGVTQTPRYLIKTRGQQVTLSCSPISGHRSVSWYQQTPGQGLQFLFEYFSETQRNKGNFPGRFSGRQFSNSRSEMNVSTLELGDSALYLCASSWGTSGIFDEQFFGPGTRLTVL.

Note on this clonotype: A read error may be the cause here, since a much bigger clone is one base away. This chain joins TRBV30 and TRBJ2-5; 8 bases line up with TRBD1. The CDR3 extends over 14 amino acids. Germline lookup yields CDR1 GTSNPN and CDR2 SVGIG (reference sequence). Here the CDR3 reads CAWSRTGFQGTQYF. The CDR3 DNA sequence: TGTGCCTGGAGTCGGACAGGGTTTCAAGGGACCCAGTACTTC. Variable domain in full (rest from reference TRBV30 and TRBJ2-5): SQTIHQWPATLVQPVGSPLSLECTVEGTSNPNLYWYRQAAGRGLQLLFYSVGIGQISSEVPQNLSASRPQDRQFILSSKKLLLSDSGFYLCAWSRTGFQGTQYFGPGTRLLVL.

For the CDR3, the DNA is TGTGCCAGCAGCATAGCGGGGCCGGGGAGCTACAATGAGCAGTTCTTC. It codes for CASSIAGPGSYNEQFF. The chain employs TRBV5-6 and TRBJ2-1, with 8 bases matching TRBD2. Germline assignment: CDR1 SGHDT and CDR2 YYEEEE. The CDR3 covers 16 residues. J lost 3 bases, V lost 4 bases, and 9 bases had no gene match. The full variable domain, its missing parts supplied by reference TRBV5-6 and TRBJ2-1, is DAGVTQSPTHLIKTRGQQVTLRCSPKSGHDTVSWYQQALGQGPQFIFQYYEEEERQRGNFPDRFSGHQFPNYSSELNVNALLLGDSALYLCASSIAGPGSYNEQFFGPGTRLTVL.

The CDR3 loop is CSALWTSGVQETQYF. DNA of the CDR3: TGCAGTGCTCTTTGGACTAGCGGAGTACAAGAGACCCAGTACTTC. This chain joins TRBV20-1 and TRBJ2-5; 10 bases align to TRBD2. V lost 5 bases, J lost 2 bases, and 8 bases stayed unmatched. Looked up from germline, CDR1 is DFQATT and CDR2 is SNEGSKA (reference sequence). The CDR3 loop spans 15 amino acids.

This clonotype was seen only a few times. V gene TRBV7-2 combines with J gene TRBJ1-1, with D possibly TRBD1 on 6 matching bases. The CDR3 loop spans 14 amino acids. Germline CDR1 reads SGHTA; CDR2 reads FQGNSA. Trimming cost V 5 bases and J 1 base, with 11 bases left between them. The CDR3 sequence is CASSPGDPNTEAFF. In nucleotides, the CDR3 is TGTGCCAGCAGCCCAGGGGACCCGAACACTGAAGCTTTCTTT.

V is TRBV3-1 and J is TRBJ1-1; D unresolved. The ends were cut back, 0 bases at V and 0 bases at J, with 11 bases in the middle. In germline, CDR1 is LGHDT, CDR2 YNNKEL (reference sequence). There are 16 residues in the CDR3. The CDR3 spells CASSQESWTMNTEAFF. The CDR3 DNA is TGTGCCAGCAGCCAAGAGTCTTGGACCATGAACACTGAAGCTTTCTTT.

This clonotype was counted ten times or more. The chain is built from TRBV9 and TRBJ2-7; D not resolved. Germline lookup yields CDR1 SGDLS and CDR2 YYNGEE. This CDR3 has 13 residues. Trimming removed 3 bases from V and 3 bases from J, with 10 bases in between. CDR3 sequence: CASSDWLGYEQYF. The CDR3 nucleotides read TGTGCCAGCAGCGACTGGTTGGGCTACGAGCAGTACTTC.

The chain combines TRBV27 with TRBJ2-7; TRBD2 matches 7 bases. V shed 2 bases and J 2 bases; nucleotides not matched to a gene: 6. The V gene's germline CDR1 is MNHEY and CDR2 SMNVEV (reference sequence). The CDR3 has 15 amino acids. The CDR3 sequence is CASSLLRGSTYEQYF. As DNA, the CDR3 is TGTGCCAGCAGTTTACTTCGCGGGAGTACCTACGAGCAGTACTTC.

In this sample, this clonotype turned up a few times. The V and J genes are TRBV2 and TRBJ1-6, with D unresolved. V was trimmed by 3 bases and J by 9 bases, leaving 9 bases between them. The CDR3 totals 13 residues. Germline CDR1 is SNHLY and CDR2 is FYNNEI. DNA for the CDR3: TGTGCCAGCAGTGATGAAGAGAGTTCACCCCTCCACTTT. Protein product: CASSDEESSPLHF. Combining the CDR3 with reference TRBV2 and TRBJ1-6 gives the whole variable domain EPEVTQTPSHQVTQMGQEVILRCVPISNHLYFYWYRQILGQKVEFLVSFYNNEISEKSEIFDDQFSVERPDGSNFTLKIRSTKLEDSAMYFCASSDEESSPLHFGNGTRLTVT.

In its sample, this clonotype was seen a few times. The DNA of the CDR3 is TGTGCCCCCCAGGGGCAGGGACATAATTCACCCCTCCACTTT. Protein product: CAPQGQGHNSPLHF. The V gene is TRBV10-3, the J gene TRBJ1-6; D perhaps matches TRBD1 (6 bases). This CDR3 is built from 14 residues. V was cut by 11 bases and J by 5 bases, with 16 bases left in between. Germline CDR1 is ENHRY and CDR2 is SYGVKD.

The chain links TRBV6-2 or TRBV6-3 to TRBJ1-1, with 7 positions matching TRBD1. Germline V gene sequence: CDR1 MNHEY, CDR2 SVGEGT. Trimming at V came to 2 bases and at J to 3 bases, leaving 3 bases not matched to a gene. The CDR3 extends over 14 amino acids. Written as DNA, the CDR3 is TGTGCCAGCAGTTACGAGACAGGGTACACTGAAGCTTTCTTT. It yields the protein CASSYETGYTEAFF.

Turning to this clonotype: The junction does not match germline at one end; this may be a read error. This chain connects TRBV7-8 to TRBJ2-5, with 11 bases matching TRBD2. This CDR3 has 17 residues. Germline V gene data show CDR1 as SGHVS and CDR2 as FQNEAQ. CDR3 nucleotide sequence: TGTGTCAGCAGTTTACGATCTAGCGGGGGGCCACAAGAGACCCAGTACTTC. Its protein product is CVSSLRSSGGPQETQYF.

In this sample, this clonotype turned up once. The J gene is TRBJ2-7, the V gene TRBV7-2; 7 nucleotides align to TRBD2. With the DNA end fitting TRBJ2-5 better, the J assignment may be wrong. The CDR3 is 15 residues long. Germline CDR1 is SGHTA and CDR2 is FQGNSA. The chain's CDR3 is CASSKPGLSKGTQYF. The DNA of the CDR3 is TGTGCCAGCAGCAAACCGGGACTATCCAAGGGGACCCAGTACTTC.

In this sample, this clonotype turned up a few times. The chain couples TRBV5-1 to TRBJ2-1; D unclear. Trimming took off 0 bases at V and 6 bases at J, with 10 bases between the two ends. The CDR3 consists of 14 residues. CDR1 is SGHRS and CDR2 is YFSETQ in the germline V gene. The CDR3 bases are TGCGCCAGCAGCTTGGTTGGCCTCTCCAATGAGCAGTTCTTC. It specifies CASSLVGLSNEQFF.

In the case of this clonotype: With a far larger clone one base away, a read error is the likely cause. The chain carries TRBV7-9 and TRBJ2-3, with D unclear. Germline V gives CDR1 SEHNR, CDR2 FQNEAQ (reference sequence). The CDR3 length is 13 residues. DNA for the CDR3: TGTGTCAGCAGCTTAGATGGCACAGATACGCAGTATTTT. Residues: CVSSLDGTDTQYF.